This T cell receptor beta chain is from a study of CD8+ T cells in alopecia areata. Study summary: Each of the treated patients was given oral tofacitinib, 5 to 10 mg twice daily, for moderate-to-severe alopecia areata. People stayed on tofacitinib for 6 to 18 months, then stopped the drug for 6 months. Study-wide results and caveats: For lesional scalp, especially alopecia totalis/universalis, clonality was higher than in normal scalp.

Note on this clone: Its antigen is not known.

Sequencing relied on a cDNA template that was reverse transcribed from extracted RNA. Using immunoSEQ multiplex PCR, the repertoire was profiled, and TCRdb retains in-frame clones only, with some absent. Counted here are roughly 250,000 clones, around 67% occurring once; the ten biggest clones make up under 1.5%. The V and J ends lost 0 bases and 0 bases, in that order; junction bases with no gene match: 2. The CDR3 consists of 16 residues. The germline CDR1 and CDR2 sequences are SGHRS and YFSETQ. This specimen consisted of CD4+ T cells sorted from blood, obtained at week 0. This receptor was taken from a human donor with alopecia areata. The chain recombines TRBV5-1 with TRBJ2-2; 7 positions agree with TRBD2. CDR3: CASSLGGGPNTGELFF. DNA for the CDR3: TGCGCCAGCAGCTTGGGCGGGGGACCGAACACCGGGGAGCTGTTTTTT.